Below are 22 T cell receptor beta chains sequenced from a single sample in a study of CD8 T cells in Susac syndrome. Roughly 0.45 to 1 ug RNA was reverse transcribed with random hexamers. MiXCR was run by TCRdb on the immunoSEQ multiplex PCR reads, yielding one entry per CDR3 protein. The table shows more than 100,000 distinct CDR3 sequences, with roughly 96% occurring only once. Sequencing input: CD4+ T cells from PBMCs. These receptors came from a human donor in good health.

The rearrangement joins TRBV12-3 or TRBV12-4 to TRBJ2-1, with no clear D. The CDR3 length is 13 residues. Deletions cut 2 bases from V and 6 bases from J, with 8 bases between. The chain's CDR3 is CASSLRAFNEQFF. CDR3 sequence (DNA): TGTGCCAGCAGTTTAAGGGCTTTCAATGAGCAGTTCTTC.

The chain is built from TRBV5-1 and TRBJ1-3; TRBD1 matches at 7 bases. Germline loops: CDR1 SGHRS, CDR2 YFSETQ. V was clipped by 3 bases and J by 2 bases; unmatched bases: 5. CDR3 length equals 15 residues. The CDR3 reads CASSYRGSPGNTIYF. CDR3 in DNA: TGCGCCAGCAGCTACAGGGGATCTCCTGGAAACACCATATATTTT.

The rearrangement uses TRBV28 and TRBJ2-2, with D perhaps assigned TRBD1 or TRBD2 (5 bases each). Trimming took 6 bases from V and 7 from J, leaving 9 bases between them. This CDR3 comprises 12 residues. Germline V gene lookup returns CDR1 MDHEN and CDR2 SYDVKM. The chain's CDR3 is CASRPGGGELFF. The CDR3 bases are TGTGCCAGCAGACCTGGGGGCGGGGAGCTGTTTTTT.

The chain is built from TRBV18 and TRBJ2-1; the D gene is possibly TRBD1 (5 bases). CDR1 and CDR2 (germline): KGHSH, LQKENI. The ends were cut back, 8 bases at V and 5 bases at J, with 16 bases in the middle. CDR3 length: 14 residues. CDR3 in amino acids: CASLQDTRNNEQFF. The CDR3 DNA reads as TGTGCCAGCCTACAGGACACGCGCAACAATGAGCAGTTCTTC.

V gene TRBV29-1 combines with J gene TRBJ1-1; D is ambiguous. Trimming took 4 bases from V and 5 from J, leaving 8 bases between them. This CDR3 region has 11 residues. Germline assignment: CDR1 SQVTM and CDR2 ANQGSEA. The CDR3, as DNA: TGCAGCGTTGGTGGAGAGACTGAAGCTTTCTTT. Encoded protein: CSVGGETEAFF.

The chain recombines TRBV29-1 with TRBJ1-1, with 9 bases matching TRBD1. From germline, CDR1 is SQVTM and CDR2 ANQGSEA. The J segment lost 4 bases and the V segment lost 8 bases, leaving 8 bases of the junction unmatched. The CDR3 contains 13 residues. CDR3 protein: CSTSGQGGTEAFF. CDR3 coding DNA: TGCAGCACCTCGGGACAGGGAGGCACTGAAGCTTTCTTT.

The rearrangement links TRBV10-3 to TRBJ1-1; D might be TRBD1 (5 bases). V was cut by 4 bases and J by 8 bases, with 11 bases left in between. Germline V gene sequence: CDR1 ENHRY, CDR2 SYGVKD. The CDR3 length is 12 residues. CDR3 coding DNA: TGTGCCATCAGTGGAACCGCAGGGGAAGCTTTCTTT. Translation: CAISGTAGEAFF.

For the CDR3, the DNA is TGCAGTGCTACCGGGACCTTTCAAGAGACCCAGTACTTC. Amino acid sequence: CSATGTFQETQYF. The chain couples TRBV20-1 to TRBJ2-5; D is perhaps TRBD1 or TRBD2 (5 bases each). This CDR3 region has 13 residues. The germline V gene encodes CDR1 DFQATT and CDR2 SNEGSKA (reference sequence). The V end was cut by 4 bases, the J end by 2 bases, with 11 bases between.

This chain joins TRBV5-1 and TRBJ1-5; D perhaps matches TRBD1 (6 bases). V gave up 6 bases and J gave up 4 bases, with 14 bases separating them. Germline lookup yields CDR1 SGHRS and CDR2 YFSETQ. The CDR3 is 14 residues long. This CDR3 reads CASKPGAENQPQHF. The CDR3 DNA follows: TGCGCCAGCAAGCCGGGGGCAGAGAATCAGCCCCAGCATTTT.

The CDR3 spells CASSRGLAGGKETQYF. CDR3 DNA sequence: TGTGCCAGCAGCCGAGGACTAGCGGGAGGGAAAGAGACCCAGTACTTC. V is TRBV5-4 and J is TRBJ2-5, with 15 bases matching TRBD2. CDR1 is SGHNT and CDR2 is YYREEE in the germline V gene (reference sequence). With V trimmed by 4 bases and J by 3 bases, 4 bases remained unmatched. The CDR3 has 16 amino acids. The full variable domain, completed using reference TRBV5-4 and TRBJ2-5, is ETGVTQSPTHLIKTRGQQVTLRCSSQSGHNTVSWYQQALGQGPQFIFQYYREEENGRGNFPPRFSGLQFPNYSSELNVNALELDDSALYLCASSRGLAGGKETQYFGPGTRLLVL.

This sequence joins TRBV5-1 and TRBJ2-1; TRBD2 agrees at 14 bases. Germline trimming cut 4 bases from V and 10 bases from J; bases unmatched to any gene: 16. The germline gives CDR1 SGHRS, CDR2 YFSETQ. The CDR3 contains 18 residues. The CDR3 region has the DNA TGCGCCAGCAGCATCCCGGGGGGACTAGCGGGAGTGAACCGGGAGCAGTTCTTC. This gives the protein CASSIPGGLAGVNREQFF.

V gene TRBV18 combines with J gene TRBJ2-5, with D possibly being TRBD1 (6 bases). Trimming removed 6 bases from V and 3 bases from J, with 11 bases in between. Germline-derived CDR1 and CDR2 are KGHSH and LQKENI. There are 13 residues in the CDR3. The CDR3 DNA follows: TGTGCCAGCTCGGCAGGGGTTGAAGAGACCCAGTACTTC. This gives the protein CASSAGVEETQYF.

This chain joins TRBV12-3 or TRBV12-4 and TRBJ2-7, with TRBD1 matching over 8 bases. The CDR3 is 14 residues long. V was clipped by 7 bases and J by 3 bases; unmatched bases: 8. The CDR3 here is CASTPDRGVYEQYF. CDR3 in DNA: TGTGCCAGCACCCCCGACAGGGGAGTCTACGAGCAGTACTTC.

The V and J genes are TRBV29-1 and TRBJ2-7, with 8 nucleotides matching TRBD1. V was clipped by 3 bases and J by 0 bases; unmatched bases: 10. Germline lookup yields CDR1 SQVTM and CDR2 ANQGSEA. The CDR3 has 16 amino acids. DNA for the CDR3: TGCAGCGTTGACCTATCGGGGACAGGTTACTCCTACGAGCAGTACTTC. Amino acids: CSVDLSGTGYSYEQYF.

This clonotype was seen a single time. The rearrangement joins TRBV4-1 to TRBJ2-5; D is ambiguous. CDR3 length: 14 residues. Germline loops: CDR1 MGHRA, CDR2 YSYEKL. The ends were cut back, 1 base at V and 2 bases at J, with 8 bases in the middle. In nucleotides, the CDR3 is TGCGCCAGCAGCCAAGGAGGTGTTCAAGAGACCCAGTACTTC. It encodes CASSQGGVQETQYF.

The CDR3 spells CATSSGLGRDYGYTF. In nucleotides, the CDR3 is TGTGCCACCAGCAGTGGCCTCGGCAGGGACTATGGCTACACCTTC. V and J are TRBV15 and TRBJ1-2; D may be TRBD1 (5 bases). V lost 3 bases and J lost 3, with 14 bases in between. CDR1 is LNHNV, CDR2 YYDKDF, per germline (reference sequence). CDR3 length: 15 residues. Using reference TRBV15 and TRBJ1-2 for the parts outside the CDR3, the full variable domain is DAMVIQNPRYQVTQFGKPVTLSCSQTLNHNVMYWYQQKSSQAPKLLFHYYDKDFNNEADTPDNFQSRRPNTSFCFLDIRSPGLGDTAMYLCATSSGLGRDYGYTFGSGTRLTVV.

V and J are TRBV2 and TRBJ2-7; no reliable D call. The V end was cut by 11 bases, the J end by 5 bases, with 10 bases between. The CDR3 totals 10 residues. Germline V gene lookup returns CDR1 SNHLY and CDR2 FYNNEI. The CDR3 nucleotides read TGTGCCCGCCCGATGAACGAGCAGTACTTC. Translating gives CARPMNEQYF. The whole variable domain, remainder taken from reference TRBV2 and TRBJ2-7, is EPEVTQTPSHQVTQMGQEVILRCVPISNHLYFYWYRQILGQKVEFLVSFYNNEISEKSEIFDDQFSVERPDGSNFTLKIRSTKLEDSAMYFCARPMNEQYFGPGTRLTVT.

This chain links TRBV6-1 with TRBJ2-6; D gene uncertain. Germline V CDR1 and CDR2: MNHNS, SASEGT. Trimming took off 7 bases at V and 0 bases at J, with 10 bases between the two ends. This CDR3 has 15 residues. The CDR3 DNA follows: TGTGCCAGCACCTCATGGGCCTCTGGGGCCAACGTCCTGACTTTC. Translating it yields CASTSWASGANVLTF.

The chain has TRBV7-2 and TRBJ2-4; 9 positions match TRBD1. V lost 5 bases to trimming and J lost 5 bases; unmatched junction nucleotides: 4. The CDR3 is made up of 14 amino acids. In germline, CDR1 is SGHTA, CDR2 FQGNSA. CDR3: CASSLRTGENIQYF. In DNA, the CDR3 is TGTGCCAGCAGCCTACGGACAGGGGAAAACATTCAGTACTTC.

The chain recombines TRBV15 with TRBJ2-7, with D unclear. V lost 3 bases, J lost 1 base, and 7 bases lay in between. Germline V CDR1 and CDR2: LNHNV, YYDKDF (reference sequence). The CDR3 totals 13 residues. CDR3 in DNA: TGTGCCACCAGCAGCTATGGATCCTACGAGCAGTACTTC. Residues: CATSSYGSYEQYF.

V is TRBV28 and J is TRBJ2-2; a possible D gene is TRBD2 (6 bases). Trimming left V 8 bases short and J 2 bases short, with 18 bases between. This CDR3 is 16 amino acids long. In germline, CDR1 is MDHEN, CDR2 SYDVKM. The CDR3 DNA is TGTGCCAGCGGCCCTGGCGGAGGGCTTAACACCGGGGAGCTGTTTTTT. This encodes CASGPGGGLNTGELFF.

The J gene is TRBJ2-1, the V gene TRBV29-1; D not resolved. CDR1 SQVTM and CDR2 ANQGSEA come from the germline V gene. The V and J ends lost 7 bases and 0 bases respectively, with 16 bases between them. The CDR3 is 15 amino acids. In nucleotides, the CDR3 is TGCAGCGCGGAACGGGCTGGGGTCTCCTACAATGAGCAGTTCTTC. It codes for CSAERAGVSYNEQFF.